A selection of T cell receptor beta chains follows, all from one sample in a study of HIV-infected patients and healthy controls. Each CDR3 protein is one row after TCRdb ran MiXCR on the 5' RACE reads. Among some 8,700 distinct CDR3 sequences, approximately 7.9% were seen once, and the ten largest hold under 25%. The source was blood, collected during antiretroviral therapy. The receptors here all came from an adult with HIV infection. Each CDR3 is given with its conserved first and last residue. A D gene is named only where the DNA matches it firmly. Size values are once, few and many counts, or a class for expanded clones, and some rows have none.

>TRBJ1-6|.|TRBV29-1|many
CSVATERKSPLHF
TGCAGCGTTGCGACAGAAAGGAAATCACCCCTCCACTTT
>TRBJ2-1|TRBD2|TRBV2|.
CASGGVSYNEQFF
TGTGCCAGCGGGGGGGTCTCCTACAATGAGCAGTTCTTC
>TRBJ1-4|.|TRBV29-1|few
CSVFFNEKLFF
TGCAGCGTTTTTTTTAATGAAAAACTGTTTTTT
>TRBJ1-2|.|TRBV20-1|medium-sized
CSATGAGNYGYTF
TGCAGTGCTACAGGGGCCGGTAACTATGGCTACACCTTC
>TRBJ1-1|.|TRBV29-1|large
CSVDGQTNTEAFF
TGCAGCGTTGACGGACAGACGAACACTGAAGCTTTCTTT
>TRBJ1-1|.|TRBV6-2/TRBV6-3|many
CASSYSTSEAFF
TGTGCCAGCAGTTACTCAACCTCTGAAGCTTTCTTT
>TRBJ1-1|.|TRBV7-2|.
CASSLASRREAFF
TGTGCCAGCAGCTTAGCCAGTCGGAGGGAAGCTTTCTTT
>TRBJ2-1|.|TRBV7-9|many
CASRQSGNEQFF
TGTGCCAGCAGACAATCGGGCAATGAGCAGTTCTTC
>TRBJ2-3|.|TRBV3-1|many
CASSQGGHLSTDTQYF
TGTGCCAGCAGCCAAGGAGGCCATCTTAGCACAGATACGCAGTATTTT
>TRBJ2-6|TRBD2|TRBV7-9|medium-sized
CASGLGGGSSGANVLTF
TGTGCCAGCGGACTCGGGGGAGGGTCCTCTGGGGCCAACGTCCTGACTTTC
>TRBJ2-2|.|TRBV7-2|many
CASRTGTSNTGELFF
TGTGCCAGCAGGACCGGGACGAGCAACACCGGGGAGCTGTTTTTT
>TRBJ2-1|.|TRBV3-1|few
CASSLKSTGNNEQFF
TGTGCCAGCAGCCTAAAGTCTACAGGGAACAATGAGCAGTTCTTC
>TRBJ2-2|.|TRBV5-1|.
CASSLHSAGTGELFF
TGCGCCAGCAGCTTGCACAGTGCAGGGACCGGGGAGCTGTTTTTT
>TRBJ2-1|.|TRBV5-6|many
CASSFRTHNEQFF
TGTGCCAGCAGCTTCCGGACTCACAATGAGCAGTTCTTC
>TRBJ1-5|.|TRBV10-3|many
CVREPQHF
TGTGTTCGAGAACCCCAGCATTTT
>TRBJ1-2|.|TRBV19|many
CASSAYNYGYTF
TGTGCCAGTAGTGCCTATAACTATGGCTACACCTTC
>TRBJ2-3|.|TRBV9|many
CASSVETESDTQYF
TGTGCCAGCAGCGTAGAAACCGAGTCAGATACGCAGTATTTT
>TRBJ1-4|.|TRBV12-3/TRBV12-4|.
CASSRQLQDATNEKLFF
TGTGCCAGCAGCCGACAGTTACAAGACGCAACTAATGAAAAACTGTTTTTT
>TRBJ2-1|.|TRBV27|.
CASSPTGPNEQFF
TGTGCCAGCAGCCCAACGGGGCCCAATGAGCAGTTCTTC
>TRBJ2-3|TRBD1|TRBV6-6|medium-sized
CASGTGGFTDTQYF
TGTGCCAGCGGGACAGGGGGCTTCACAGATACGCAGTATTTT
>TRBJ2-1|.|TRBV27|.
CASSLRQYNEQFF
TGTGCCAGCAGTCTTAGACAGTACAATGAGCAGTTCTTC
>TRBJ2-4|.|TRBV5-1|many
CASSLEARDLQYF
TGCGCCAGCAGCTTGGAGGCCAGGGACCTTCAGTACTTC
>TRBJ1-6|.|TRBV7-2|many
CASSLAWQGGSPLHF
TGTGCCAGCAGCTTAGCGTGGCAGGGTGGTTCACCCCTCCACTTT
>TRBJ1-2|TRBD1|TRBV11-3|many
CASSLDPTGTGGYGYTF
TGTGCCAGCAGCTTAGACCCCACCGGGACAGGGGGGTATGGCTACACCTTC
>TRBJ1-6|.|TRBV15|many
CATSRAITYRAHGSPLHF
TGTGCCACCAGCAGAGCGATAACGTACAGGGCACATGGCTCACCCCTCCACTTT
>TRBJ2-5|.|TRBV6-5|many
CASRVTAPVETQYF
TGTGCCAGCAGGGTTACAGCCCCCGTGGAGACCCAGTACTTC
>TRBJ1-1|.|TRBV5-1|.
CASSGTMNTEAFF
TGCGCCAGCAGCGGAACGATGAACACTGAAGCTTTCTTT
>TRBJ2-1|.|TRBV7-9|medium-sized
CASSFRGLEEQFF
TGTGCCAGCAGCTTTCGCGGTCTTGAGGAGCAGTTCTTC
>TRBJ2-2|.|TRBV10-2|many
CASRVSGGAGELFF
TGCGCCAGCCGGGTCTCTGGGGGCGCCGGGGAGCTGTTTTTT
>TRBJ2-5|TRBD2|TRBV20-1|medium-sized
CSAPRLAVEETQYF
TGCAGTGCCCCGAGGCTAGCGGTAGAAGAGACCCAGTACTTC
>TRBJ2-5|TRBD2|TRBV11-3|medium-sized
CASSLTGAGIETQYF
TGTGCCAGCAGCTTAACGGGAGCGGGGATAGAGACCCAGTACTTC
>TRBJ1-1|TRBD1|TRBV7-8|many
CASSKNSVVGRGVAEAFF
TGTGCCAGCAGCAAGAATTCGGTGGTGGGCAGGGGGGTGGCTGAAGCTTTCTTT
>TRBJ2-3|.|TRBV5-1|many
CASSSLLTDTQYF
TGCGCCAGCAGCTCACTACTCACAGATACGCAGTATTTT
>TRBJ2-5|TRBD2|TRBV12-3/TRBV12-4|medium-sized
CASSAGTSGEWETQYF
TGTGCCAGCAGTGCGGGGACTAGCGGGGAGTGGGAGACCCAGTACTTC
>TRBJ2-1|TRBD1|TRBV28|many
CASSPGQGHNEQFF
TGTGCCAGCAGTCCCGGACAGGGCCACAATGAGCAGTTCTTC